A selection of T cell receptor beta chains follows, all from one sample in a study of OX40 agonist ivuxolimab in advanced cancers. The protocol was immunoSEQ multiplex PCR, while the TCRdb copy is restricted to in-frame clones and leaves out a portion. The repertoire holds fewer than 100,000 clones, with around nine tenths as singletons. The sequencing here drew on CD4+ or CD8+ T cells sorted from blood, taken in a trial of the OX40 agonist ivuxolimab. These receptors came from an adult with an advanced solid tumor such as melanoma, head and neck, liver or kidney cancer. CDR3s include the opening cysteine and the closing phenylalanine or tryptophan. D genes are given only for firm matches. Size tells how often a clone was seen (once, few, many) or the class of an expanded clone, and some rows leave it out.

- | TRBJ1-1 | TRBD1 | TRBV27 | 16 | CASSSTRTGLGTEAFF | TGTGCCAGCAGTTCAACTCGGACAGGGTTGGGCACTGAAGCTTTCTTT
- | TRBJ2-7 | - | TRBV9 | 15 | CASSVLSRGGHEQYF | TGTGCCAGCAGCGTTCTTTCCAGGGGGGGCCACGAGCAGTACTTC
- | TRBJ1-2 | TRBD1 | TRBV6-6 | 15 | CASSPLAGTGNGYTF | TGTGCCAGCAGTCCTTTAGCCGGGACAGGGAATGGCTACACCTTC
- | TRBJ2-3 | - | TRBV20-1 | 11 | CSGRSTDTQYF | TGCAGTGGGAGGAGCACAGATACGCAGTATTTT
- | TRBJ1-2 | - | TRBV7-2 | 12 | CANNRDPRGYTF | TGTGCCAACAACAGGGATCCCCGGGGCTACACCTTC
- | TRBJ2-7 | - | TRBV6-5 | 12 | CASSYDSYEQYF | TGTGCCAGCAGTTATGATTCCTACGAGCAGTACTTC
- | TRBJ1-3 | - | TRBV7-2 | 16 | CASSSARSHSGNTIYF | TGTGCCAGCAGCTCGGCCCGTTCCCACTCTGGAAACACCATATATTTT
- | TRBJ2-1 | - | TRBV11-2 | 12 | CASSPELSFEFF | TGTGCCAGCAGCCCCGAACTCTCTTTTGAGTTCTTC
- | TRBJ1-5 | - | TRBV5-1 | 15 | CASSPTGNSNQPQHF | TGCGCCAGCAGCCCCACAGGGAATAGCAATCAGCCCCAGCATTTT
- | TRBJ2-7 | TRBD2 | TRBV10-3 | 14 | CATNAGTSSYEQYF | TGTGCCACCAACGCGGGGACTAGCTCCTACGAGCAGTACTTC
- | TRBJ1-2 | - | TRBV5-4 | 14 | CASTLAALNYGYTF | TGTGCCAGCACCCTCGCCGCCCTTAACTATGGCTACACCTTC
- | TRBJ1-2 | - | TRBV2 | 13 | CASRAGTGYGYTF | TGTGCCAGCAGAGCCGGGACGGGATATGGCTACACCTTC
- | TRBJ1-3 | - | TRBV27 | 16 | CASSPRPPYAGNTIYF | TGTGCCAGCAGTCCCCGACCCCCCTATGCGGGAAACACCATATATTTT
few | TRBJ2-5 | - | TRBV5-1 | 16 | CASSLGRVGLQETQYF | TGCGCCAGCAGCTTGGGAAGGGTCGGACTCCAAGAGACCCAGTACTTC
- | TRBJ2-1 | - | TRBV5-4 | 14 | CASGVTGTLNEQFF | TGTGCCAGCGGCGTCACCGGGACCCTAAATGAGCAGTTCTTC
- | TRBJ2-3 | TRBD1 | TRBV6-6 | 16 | CASSYNRGFGTDTQYF | TGTGCCAGCAGTTACAACAGGGGCTTTGGCACAGATACGCAGTATTTT
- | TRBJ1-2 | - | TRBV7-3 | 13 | CASSYGWGDGYTF | TGTGCCAGCAGCTACGGTTGGGGGGATGGCTACACCTTC
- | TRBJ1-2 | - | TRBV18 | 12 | CASSQLGTEEPF | TGTGCCAGCTCACAACTGGGGACGGAGGAGCCCTTC
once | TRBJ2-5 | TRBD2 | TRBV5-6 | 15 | CASSRLAGGQETQYF | TGTGCCAGCAGCAGACTAGCGGGGGGCCAAGAGACCCAGTACTTC
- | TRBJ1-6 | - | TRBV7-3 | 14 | CVSSLMGGPSPLHF | TGTGTCAGCAGCTTAATGGGGGGACCATCACCCCTCCACTTT
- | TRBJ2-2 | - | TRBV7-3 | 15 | CASSFGAGVGGELFF | TGTGCCAGCAGCTTCGGGGCAGGGGTAGGCGGGGAGCTGTTTTTT
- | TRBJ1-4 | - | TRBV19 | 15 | CASTRHDATNEKLFF | TGTGCCAGTACCAGGCACGACGCAACTAATGAAAAACTGTTTTTT
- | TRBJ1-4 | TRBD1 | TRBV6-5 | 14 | CASRRTGRDEKLFF | TGTGCCAGCAGGAGGACAGGGAGGGATGAAAAACTGTTTTTT
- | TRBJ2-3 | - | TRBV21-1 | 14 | CALSCGGLVDTQYF | TGTGCCTTATCCTGTGGGGGGCTCGTAGATACGCAGTATTTT
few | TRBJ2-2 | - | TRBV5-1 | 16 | CASRSQTTGNTGELFF | TGCGCCAGCAGATCCCAGACTACTGGGAACACCGGGGAGCTGTTTTTT
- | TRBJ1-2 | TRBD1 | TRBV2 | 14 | CASSGDSSNYGYTF | TGTGCCAGCAGTGGGGACAGTTCTAACTATGGCTACACCTTC
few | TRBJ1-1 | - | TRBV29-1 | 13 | CSVERGRDTEAFF | TGCAGCGTTGAACGAGGGAGGGACACTGAAGCTTTCTTT
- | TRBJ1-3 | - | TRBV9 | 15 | CASSPVQTAGNTIYF | TGTGCCAGCAGCCCCGTCCAGACAGCTGGAAACACCATATATTTT
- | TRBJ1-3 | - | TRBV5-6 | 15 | CASSLDSYSGNTIYF | TGTGCCAGCAGCTTGGACAGTTACTCTGGAAACACCATATATTTT
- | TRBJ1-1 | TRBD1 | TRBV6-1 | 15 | CASRPLDRGGTEAFF | TGTGCCAGCAGGCCCCTAGACAGGGGAGGCACTGAAGCTTTCTTT
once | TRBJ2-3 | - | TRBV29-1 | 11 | CSVLISDTQYF | TGCAGCGTCCTAATATCAGATACGCAGTATTTT
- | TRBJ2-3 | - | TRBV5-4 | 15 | CASSFEGDRTDTQYF | TGTGCCAGCAGCTTTGAGGGGGATCGCACAGATACGCAGTATTTT
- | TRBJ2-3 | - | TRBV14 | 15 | CASSQDWDSADTQYF | TGTGCCAGCAGCCAAGATTGGGATAGCGCAGATACGCAGTATTTT
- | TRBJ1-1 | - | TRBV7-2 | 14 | CASSSRIGNTEAFF | TGTGCCAGCAGCTCTAGGATAGGGAACACTGAAGCTTTCTTT
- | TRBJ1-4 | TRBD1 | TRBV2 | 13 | CAGNRDRNEKLFF | TGTGCCGGCAACCGGGACAGGAATGAAAAACTGTTTTTT
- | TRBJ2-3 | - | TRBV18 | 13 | CASSIPLTDTQYF | TGTGCCAGCTCAATCCCCCTCACAGATACGCAGTATTTT
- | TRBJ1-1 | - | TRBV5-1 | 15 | CASSGPPGVNTEAFF | TGCGCCAGCAGCGGCCCCCCCGGGGTGAACACTGAAGCTTTCTTT
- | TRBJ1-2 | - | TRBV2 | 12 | CASSADLGGYTF | TGTGCCAGCAGTGCGGACCTGGGAGGCTACACCTTC
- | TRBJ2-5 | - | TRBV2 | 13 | CASSRGIQETQYF | TGTGCCAGTTCACGGGGAATTCAAGAGACCCAGTACTTC
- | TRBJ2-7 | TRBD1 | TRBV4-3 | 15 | CASSLLGTGTNEQYF | TGCGCCAGCAGCCTTCTAGGGACAGGGACCAACGAGCAGTACTTC
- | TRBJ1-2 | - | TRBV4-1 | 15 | CASSQDNRRRGGYTF | TGCGCCAGCAGCCAAGATAACAGGAGGAGGGGAGGCTACACCTTC
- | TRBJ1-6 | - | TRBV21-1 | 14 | CASSKVQGARPLHF | TGTGCCAGCAGCAAAGTTCAGGGGGCTCGACCCCTCCACTTT